The 27 T cell receptor beta chains below come from one sample, sequenced in a study of identical twins. TCRdb reprocessed the 5' RACE reads with MiXCR, giving one entry per CDR3 protein. The sample contains 690,000 or so distinct CDR3 sequences, around 5.7% of which appear only once. Sequenced material: naive T cells sorted from blood. Every receptor here comes from a man younger than 35 in good health.

This clonotype occurred once. The chain couples TRBV6-2 or TRBV6-3 to TRBJ2-4, with D unresolved. V dropped 6 bases and J dropped 6 bases, with 15 bases sitting between them. The CDR3 covers 14 residues. Germline CDR1 MNHEY, CDR2 SVGEGT. The CDR3 DNA follows: TGTGCCAGCAGCCCCAGGTATCTAACAAACATTCAGTACTTC. It translates to CASSPRYLTNIQYF.

The rearrangement uses TRBV12-3 or TRBV12-4 and TRBJ2-2; possible D gene TRBD2, 6 bases. This CDR3 region has 15 residues. V lost 2 bases and J lost 6, with 13 bases in between. CDR3 DNA sequence: TGTGCCAGCAGTTTAACCGGGAGCGGTGCCGGGGAGCTGTTTTTT. Translating gives CASSLTGSGAGELFF.

This rearrangement joins TRBV21-1 to TRBJ2-1; whether TRBD2, the table's D call, matches the DNA was not checked. TRBV21-1 is shown as a pseudogene. This CDR3 spans 14 amino acids. The DNA for the CDR3 is TGTGCCAGGAGTAGCGGGACCCCTTACAATGAGCAGTTCTTC. Its protein is CARSSGTPYNEQFF.

This clonotype appeared many times. This chain links TRBV5-1 with TRBJ2-5; 13 bases match TRBD2. The CDR3 has 16 amino acids. The germline V gene has CDR1 SGHRS and CDR2 YFSETQ. J lost 2 bases, V lost 3 bases, and 4 bases had no gene match. The CDR3 protein is CASSYTSGRAQETQYF. The CDR3 nucleotides read TGCGCCAGCAGCTACACTAGCGGGAGGGCTCAAGAGACCCAGTACTTC.

This chain's CDR3 is CASSLAYRGGNQPQHF. The CDR3 nucleotides read TGTGCCAGCAGCTTAGCCTACAGGGGTGGCAATCAGCCCCAGCATTTT. The chain has TRBV7-8 and TRBJ1-5, with 7 bases that match TRBD1. V trimming: 0 bases; J trimming: 2 bases; junction bases outside the gene matches: 4. Looked up from germline, CDR1 is SGHVS and CDR2 is FQNEAQ. The CDR3 is 16 residues long.

This clonotype appeared many times. The V call is TRBV29-1, the J call TRBJ2-2, with 8 bases that match TRBD1. From germline, CDR1 is SQVTM and CDR2 ANQGSEA. The CDR3 has 16 residues. The V gene end was trimmed by 7 bases and the J gene end by 1 base; junction bases not matched to a gene: 11. The CDR3 reads CSAKRGTGGNTGELFF. The CDR3 DNA reads as TGCAGCGCAAAAAGAGGGACAGGCGGGAACACCGGGGAGCTGTTTTTT.

This clonotype turned up a few times. This chain links TRBV6-1 with TRBJ2-3; D is undetermined. Germline CDR1 MNHNS, CDR2 SASEGT. The germline V and J ends were trimmed by 8 bases and 0 bases, with 15 bases remaining between them. CDR3 length equals 15 residues. The chain's CDR3 is CASSKTSISTDTQYF. CDR3 DNA: TGTGCCAGCTCCAAAACGTCTATTAGCACAGATACGCAGTATTTT.

This clonotype was observed many times. This sequence joins TRBV5-1 and TRBJ2-1; D may be TRBD2 (6 bases). Germline V gene sequence: CDR1 SGHRS, CDR2 YFSETQ. The CDR3 consists of 16 residues. V was clipped by 3 bases and J by 1 base, with 14 bases between them. CDR3 sequence: CASSSTLAASYNEQFF. The CDR3 coding sequence is TGCGCCAGCAGCTCAACCTTAGCGGCTTCCTACAATGAGCAGTTCTTC.

CDR3 amino acids: CATRTSDKGNEQFF. CDR3 bases: TGTGCCACTCGGACTAGCGATAAGGGCAATGAGCAGTTCTTC. The chain links TRBV19 to TRBJ2-1; the match to TRBD2 covers 9 bases. V shed 10 bases, J shed 6 bases, and the junction held 10 bases outside the gene matches. Per germline, CDR1 LNHDA and CDR2 SQIVND (reference sequence). The length of the CDR3 is 14 residues.

This clonotype was detected once. The rearrangement links TRBV10-2 to TRBJ2-1; 9 bases agree with TRBD2. This CDR3 is built from 15 residues. With V trimmed by 6 bases and J by 9 bases, 12 bases remained unmatched. Germline CDR1 and CDR2: WSHSY and SAAADI. The CDR3, as DNA: TGCGCCAGCAGCTCCTCTCCAGCGGGAGGTTCTGAGCAGTTCTTC. Translated, it gives CASSSSPAGGSEQFF.

This chain connects TRBV20-1 to TRBJ2-7; D uncertain. The germline V and J ends were trimmed by 1 base and 7 bases, with 17 bases remaining between them. This CDR3 spans 14 amino acids. The germline V gene encodes CDR1 DFQATT and CDR2 SNEGSKA (reference sequence). The CDR3: CSARGPGVGLEQYV. The CDR3 nucleotides are TGCAGTGCTAGAGGCCCGGGCGTAGGGCTTGAGCAGTACGTC.

This clonotype was detected a few times. The genes are TRBV20-1 and TRBJ2-1; D uncertain. CDR1 DFQATT and CDR2 SNEGSKA come from the germline V gene (reference sequence). This CDR3 comprises 13 residues. V was cut by 6 bases and J by 5 bases, with 14 bases left in between. As DNA, the CDR3 is TGCAGTGCAGGTTCCGGGTCGCACAATGAGCAGTTCTTC. It specifies CSAGSGSHNEQFF.

This clonotype came up a few times. The V call is TRBV6-1, the J call TRBJ1-1, with D possibly being TRBD1 (6 bases). The CDR3 sequence is 14 residues long. V dropped 5 bases and J dropped 4 bases, with 14 bases sitting between them. The germline CDR1 and CDR2 sequences are MNHNS and SASEGT. CDR3 DNA sequence: TGTGCCAGCAGTAGCAGGGGAAGTGGCACTGAAGCTTTCTTT. Translation: CASSSRGSGTEAFF.

This chain uses TRBV30 with TRBJ2-2; D may be TRBD2 (5 bases). V was pared by 3 bases and J by 3 bases, with 8 bases between. The CDR3 is 13 residues long. CDR1 is GTSNPN and CDR2 is SVGIG in the germline V gene (reference sequence). The CDR3 is CAWRGAYTGELFF. DNA for the CDR3: TGTGCCTGGAGGGGAGCTTACACCGGGGAGCTGTTTTTT.

The genes are TRBV5-1 and TRBJ1-2, with 7 bases identical to TRBD1. This CDR3 region has 16 residues. With 4 bases clipped from V and 2 bases from J, the junction kept 11 bases outside the gene matches. The V gene's germline CDR1 is SGHRS and CDR2 YFSETQ. CDR3 loop: CASSPRTGRGNYGYTF. CDR3 bases: TGCGCCAGCAGCCCACGGACAGGCAGAGGGAACTATGGCTACACCTTC.

On this clonotype: A much larger clone differs by one base, so this may be a read error. The chain couples TRBV7-9 to TRBJ2-3; TRBD2 matches at 9 bases. This CDR3 has 16 amino acids. The J segment lost 4 bases and the V segment lost 3 bases, leaving 8 bases of the junction unmatched. In germline, CDR1 is SEHNR, CDR2 FQNEAQ (reference sequence). This CDR3 is CASSFALAGNADTQYF. DNA of the CDR3: TGTGCCAGCAGCTTCGCCCTAGCGGGGAACGCAGATACGCAGTATTTT.

The chain links TRBV30 to TRBJ2-3; D is unresolved. Looked up from germline, CDR1 is GTSNPN and CDR2 is SVGIG (reference sequence). This CDR3 region has 14 residues. V lost 4 bases and J lost 4, with 15 bases in between. This CDR3 reads CAWNNPIGPDTQYF. The CDR3 region has the DNA TGTGCCTGGAACAACCCCATCGGGCCAGATACGCAGTATTTT.

About this clonotype itself: Since a much larger clone is just one base distant, this may be a read error. The rearrangement uses TRBV12-3 or TRBV12-4 and TRBJ1-1; D may be TRBD1 (6 bases). V lost 4 bases and J lost 4, with 10 bases in between. The CDR3 is 13 amino acids. CDR3 protein: CASSSRDTTEAFF. As DNA, the CDR3 is TGTGCCAGCAGTTCCCGGGACACCACTGAAGCTTTCTTT.

This clonotype has ten or more counts. The V and J genes are TRBV10-3 and TRBJ2-7; D is perhaps TRBD1 (5 bases). This CDR3 region has 12 residues. The germline V gene has CDR1 ENHRY and CDR2 SYGVKD. V was pared by 1 base and J by 5 bases, with 6 bases between. The CDR3: CAISELGDEQYF. CDR3 sequence (DNA): TGTGCCATCAGTGAGTTAGGGGACGAGCAGTACTTC.

This clonotype was observed many times. CDR3 in DNA: TGTGCCAGCAGCCAAAGGTCACTAACGCATGAGCAGTTCTTC. Translation: CASSQRSLTHEQFF. V is TRBV3-1 and J is TRBJ2-1, with unresolved D. With 2 bases removed from V and 8 bases from J, the gap between germline ends came to 13 bases. This CDR3 contains 14 residues. Germline assignment: CDR1 LGHDT and CDR2 YNNKEL (reference sequence).

Concerning this clonotype itself: This sequence may be a read error, since a much larger clone differs from it by one base. The chain has TRBV15 and TRBJ2-7; 7 positions agree with TRBD1. This CDR3 is 15 amino acids long. CDR1 and CDR2 (germline): LNHNV, YYDKDF (reference sequence). The CDR3 loop reads CAASRDRDSSYEQYF. The CDR3 coding sequence is TGTGCCGCCAGCAGAGATCGGGACAGCTCCTACGAGCAGTACTTC.

The chain links TRBV6-5 to TRBJ2-7; the match to TRBD2 covers 9 bases. The J segment lost 3 bases and the V segment lost 0 bases, leaving 9 bases of the junction unmatched. Germline assignment: CDR1 MNHEY and CDR2 SVGAGI. The CDR3 contains 17 residues. The CDR3 protein is CASSYSIRASGVYEQYF. The CDR3 DNA reads as TGTGCCAGCAGTTACTCGATCCGGGCTAGCGGGGTCTACGAGCAGTACTTC.

The CDR3 DNA follows: TGTGCCAGCAGTTACTCGGGAGACGGGGAGCAGTACTTC. Encoded protein: CASSYSGDGEQYF. The chain uses TRBV6-5 and TRBJ2-7; the D gene is possibly TRBD2 (5 bases). V was cut by 0 bases and J by 7 bases, with 10 bases left in between. The CDR3 runs 13 residues. Germline V gene sequence: CDR1 MNHEY, CDR2 SVGAGI.

This clonotype was seen more than once but under ten times. The V call is TRBV27, the J call TRBJ2-7; 7 bases are shared with TRBD2. The germline gives CDR1 MNHEY, CDR2 SMNVEV (reference sequence). V lost 6 bases to trimming and J lost 3 bases; unmatched junction nucleotides: 11. The CDR3 length is 15 residues. CDR3 DNA sequence: TGTGCCAGCAGGGAATGGGCTAGCGGTATCTACGAGCAGTACTTC. Protein sequence: CASREWASGIYEQYF.

This clonotype showed up just a few times. The chain recombines TRBV30 with TRBJ2-2, with D perhaps matching TRBD1 (5 bases). In germline, CDR1 is GTSNPN, CDR2 SVGIG (reference sequence). V was trimmed by 5 bases and J by 4 bases, leaving 8 bases between them. This CDR3 has 12 amino acids. The CDR3 loop reads CAWGASTGELFF. For the CDR3, the DNA is TGTGCCTGGGGGGCGAGCACCGGGGAGCTGTTTTTT.

This clonotype showed up many times. The chain combines TRBV20-1 with TRBJ2-5; D tentatively fits TRBD1 or TRBD2 (5 bases each). Germline values: CDR1 DFQATT, CDR2 SNEGSKA (reference sequence). V gave up 6 bases and J gave up 2 bases, with 16 bases separating them. The CDR3 is made up of 14 amino acids. CDR3 sequence: CSAPRGAEQETQYF. CDR3 sequence (DNA): TGCAGTGCCCCAAGAGGGGCCGAACAAGAGACCCAGTACTTC.

The sample holds a few counts of this clonotype. This chain links TRBV19 with TRBJ2-3; D remains unclear. Trimming left V 10 bases short and J 6 bases short, with 11 bases between. The CDR3 length is 11 residues. Germline V gene data show CDR1 as LNHDA and CDR2 as SQIVND (reference sequence). The CDR3 protein is CATYVGDTQYF. In nucleotides, the CDR3 is TGTGCCACCTATGTTGGGGATACGCAGTATTTT.